These 3 T cell receptor beta chains came from one sample sequenced in a study of OX40 agonist ivuxolimab in advanced cancers. Only in-frame clones appear in the TCRdb table, and some are missing; sequencing was by immunoSEQ multiplex PCR. The sample carries roughly 100,000 clones, roughly 84% recorded once. Source: CD4+ or CD8+ T cells sorted from blood, taken in a trial of the OX40 agonist ivuxolimab. The origin of the receptors is an adult with an advanced solid tumor such as melanoma, head and neck, liver or kidney cancer.

This sequence joins TRBV12-5 and TRBJ2-1; no definite D call. Trimming left V 7 bases short and J 9 bases short, with 10 bases between. There are 11 residues in the CDR3. Per germline, CDR1 LGHNT and CDR2 FRNRAP. DNA for the CDR3: TGTGCTAGTGAAGGGAACAGTGAGCAGTTCTTC. Its protein product is CASEGNSEQFF.

This chain joins TRBV7-2 and TRBJ2-5, with D uncertain. The CDR3 runs 14 residues. The germline V gene encodes CDR1 SGHTA and CDR2 FQGNSA. V lost 5 bases and J 4 bases, leaving 14 bases between the germline ends. CDR3 sequence: CASSRGPGTETQYF. The CDR3 DNA reads TGTGCCAGCAGCCGAGGACCAGGAACAGAGACCCAGTACTTC.

The V and J genes are TRBV11-3 and TRBJ2-3; D gene uncertain. The CDR3 has 13 residues. Trimming left V 6 bases short and J 7 bases short, with 14 bases between. Looked up from germline, CDR1 is SGHNT and CDR2 is YENEEA. This CDR3 is CASSFGPTNTQYF. CDR3 in DNA: TGTGCCAGCAGTTTCGGGCCGACGAATACGCAGTATTTT.